The rows below give T cell receptor beta chains drawn from one sample of a study of cytomegalovirus exposure and HLA in healthy donors. TCRdb's table, derived via immunoSEQ multiplex PCR, lists solely in-frame clones and lacks some. Of 65,000 to 100,000 clones in the sample, approximately 83% are singletons; the top ten hold about 3%. Sequencing was carried out using PBMCs. Every receptor here comes from a man aged 40-49 years in good health and CMV-seronegative. Each CDR3 is given with its conserved first and last residue.

v_call	j_call	cdr3_aa
TRBV30	TRBJ1-5	CAWSVTGGGNQPQHF
TRBV13	TRBJ1-4	CASSSRASTNEKLFF
TRBV9	TRBJ1-2	CASSVSTDTYGYTF
TRBV2	TRBJ2-1	CASSPDNYNEQFF
TRBV28	TRBJ1-6	CASSSPTGGRDSPLHF
TRBV4-3	TRBJ2-3	CASSLTGDTQYF
TRBV27	TRBJ1-5	CASSLQGGNNQPQHF
TRBV11-2	TRBJ1-2	CASSLAREQVAGYTF
TRBV4-1	TRBJ2-7	CASRTGTGEYGEQYF
TRBV4-1	TRBJ2-3	CASSYERNTDTQYF
TRBV7-2	TRBJ2-7	CASSPYGGISYEQYF
TRBV5-4	TRBJ1-2	CASSLDRQGAHYGYTF
TRBV15	TRBJ1-5	CATSRGGGGNQPQHF
TRBV5-6	TRBJ1-1	CASSLFDRIAFF
TRBV7-2	TRBJ1-5	CASSLLVDINQPQHF
TRBV28	TRBJ2-1	CASSLYNEQFF
TRBV11-2	TRBJ1-1	CASSLVQGASAEAFF
TRBV4-2	TRBJ2-6	CASSPAGGNTGANVLTF
TRBV7-2	TRBJ1-2	CASSLDRGTGVYGYTF
TRBV7-2	TRBJ2-2	CASSLRRGNLRTGELFF
TRBV5-1	TRBJ2-7	CASSLGRARGEQYF
TRBV6-6	TRBJ2-4	CASSYGDSLNIQYF